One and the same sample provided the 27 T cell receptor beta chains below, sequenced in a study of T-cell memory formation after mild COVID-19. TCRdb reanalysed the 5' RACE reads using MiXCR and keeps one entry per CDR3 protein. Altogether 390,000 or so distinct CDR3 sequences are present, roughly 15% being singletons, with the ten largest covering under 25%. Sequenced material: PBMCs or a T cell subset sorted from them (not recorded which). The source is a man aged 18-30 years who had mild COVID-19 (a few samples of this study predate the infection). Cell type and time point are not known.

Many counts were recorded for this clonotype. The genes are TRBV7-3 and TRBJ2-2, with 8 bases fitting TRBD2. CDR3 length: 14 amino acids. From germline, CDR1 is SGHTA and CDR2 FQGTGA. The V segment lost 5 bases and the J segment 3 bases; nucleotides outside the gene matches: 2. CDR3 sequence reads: CASSSGGYTGELFF. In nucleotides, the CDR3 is TGTGCCAGCAGCAGCGGGGGATACACCGGGGAGCTGTTTTTT.

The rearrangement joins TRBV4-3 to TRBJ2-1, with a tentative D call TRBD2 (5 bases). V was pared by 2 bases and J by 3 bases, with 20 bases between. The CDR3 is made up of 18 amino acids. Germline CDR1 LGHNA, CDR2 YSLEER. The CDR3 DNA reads TGCGCCAGCAGCCAAACCTACGGACTCGATCTGAACTACAATGAGCAGTTCTTC. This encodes CASSQTYGLDLNYNEQFF.

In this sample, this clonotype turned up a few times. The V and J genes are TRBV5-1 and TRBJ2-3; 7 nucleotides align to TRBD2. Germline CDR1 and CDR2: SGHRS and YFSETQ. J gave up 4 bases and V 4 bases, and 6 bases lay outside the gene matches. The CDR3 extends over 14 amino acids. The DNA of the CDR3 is TGCGCCAGCAGCAGCCCGCTAGCGGCAGATACGCAGTATTTT. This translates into CASSSPLAADTQYF. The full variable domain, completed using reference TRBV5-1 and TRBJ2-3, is KAGVTQTPRYLIKTRGQQVTLSCSPISGHRSVSWYQQTPGQGLQFLFEYFSETQRNKGNFPGRFSGRQFSNSRSEMNVSTLELGDSALYLCASSSPLAADTQYFGPGTRLTVL.

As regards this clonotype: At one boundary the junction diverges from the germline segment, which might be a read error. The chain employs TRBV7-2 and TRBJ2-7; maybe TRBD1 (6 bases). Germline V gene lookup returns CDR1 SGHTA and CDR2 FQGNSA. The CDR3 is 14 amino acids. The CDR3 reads CARSLGTKTYEKYF. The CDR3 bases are TGTGCCAGAAGCTTGGGGACAAAAACCTACGAGAAGTACTTC.

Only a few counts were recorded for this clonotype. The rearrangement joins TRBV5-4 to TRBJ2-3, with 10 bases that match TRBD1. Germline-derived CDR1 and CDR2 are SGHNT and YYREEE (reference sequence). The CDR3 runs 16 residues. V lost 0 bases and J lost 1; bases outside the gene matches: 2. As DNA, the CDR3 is TGTGCCAGCAGCTTGGACGGGACAGGGGGCACAGATACGCAGTATTTT. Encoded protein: CASSLDGTGGTDTQYF. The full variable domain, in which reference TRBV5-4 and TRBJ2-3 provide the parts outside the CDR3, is ETGVTQSPTHLIKTRGQQVTLRCSSQSGHNTVSWYQQALGQGPQFIFQYYREEENGRGNFPPRFSGLQFPNYSSELNVNALELDDSALYLCASSLDGTGGTDTQYFGPGTRLTVL.

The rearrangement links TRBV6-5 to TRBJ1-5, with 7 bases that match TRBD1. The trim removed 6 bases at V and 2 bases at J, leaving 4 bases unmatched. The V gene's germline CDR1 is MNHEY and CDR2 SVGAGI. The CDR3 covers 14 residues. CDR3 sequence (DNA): TGTGCCAGCAGGAGGGGGCGCGGCAATCAGCCCCAGCATTTT. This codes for CASRRGRGNQPQHF.

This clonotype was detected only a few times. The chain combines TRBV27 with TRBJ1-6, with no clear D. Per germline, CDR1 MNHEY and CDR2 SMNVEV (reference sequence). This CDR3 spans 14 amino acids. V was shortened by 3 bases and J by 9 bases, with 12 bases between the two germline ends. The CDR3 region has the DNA TGTGCCAGCAGTTTTGGGGAAAGCGGTTCACCCCTCCACTTT. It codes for CASSFGESGSPLHF.

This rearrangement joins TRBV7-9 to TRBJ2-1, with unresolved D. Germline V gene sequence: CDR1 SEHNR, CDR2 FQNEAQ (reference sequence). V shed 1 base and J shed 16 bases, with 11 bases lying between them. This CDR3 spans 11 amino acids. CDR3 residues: CASSLDVGYFF. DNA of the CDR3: TGTGCCAGCAGCTTAGATGTGGGGTACTTCTTC. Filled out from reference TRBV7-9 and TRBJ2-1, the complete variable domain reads DTGVSQNPRHKITKRGQNVTFRCDPISEHNRLYWYRQTLGQGPEFLTYFQNEAQLEKSRLLSDRFSAERPKGSFSTLEIQRTEQGDSAMYLCASSLDVGYFFGPGTRLTVL.

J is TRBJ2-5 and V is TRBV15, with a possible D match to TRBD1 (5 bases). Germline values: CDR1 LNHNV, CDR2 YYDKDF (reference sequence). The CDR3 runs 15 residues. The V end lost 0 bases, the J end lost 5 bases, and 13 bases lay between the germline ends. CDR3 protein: CATSRDRVFIETQYF. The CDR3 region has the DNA TGTGCCACCAGCAGAGACAGGGTTTTCATTGAGACCCAGTACTTC.

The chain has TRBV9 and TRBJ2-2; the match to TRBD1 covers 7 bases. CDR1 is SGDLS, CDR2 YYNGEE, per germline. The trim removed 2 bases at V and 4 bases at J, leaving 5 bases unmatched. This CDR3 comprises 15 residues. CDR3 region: CASSVRGRATGELFF. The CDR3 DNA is TGTGCCAGCAGCGTGAGGGGGCGGGCCACCGGGGAGCTGTTTTTT.

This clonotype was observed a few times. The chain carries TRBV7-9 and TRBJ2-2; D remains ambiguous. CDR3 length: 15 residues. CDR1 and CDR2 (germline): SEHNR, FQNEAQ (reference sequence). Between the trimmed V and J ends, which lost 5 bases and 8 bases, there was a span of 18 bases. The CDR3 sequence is CASSPQDGEDGELFF. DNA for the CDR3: TGTGCCAGCAGCCCGCAGGACGGAGAGGATGGGGAGCTGTTTTTT.

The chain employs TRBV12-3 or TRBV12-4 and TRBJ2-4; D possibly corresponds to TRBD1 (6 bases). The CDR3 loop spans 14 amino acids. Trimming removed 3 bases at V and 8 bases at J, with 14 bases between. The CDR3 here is CASSFSDSGDIQYF. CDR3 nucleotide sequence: TGTGCCAGCAGTTTTAGCGACTCAGGGGACATTCAGTACTTC.

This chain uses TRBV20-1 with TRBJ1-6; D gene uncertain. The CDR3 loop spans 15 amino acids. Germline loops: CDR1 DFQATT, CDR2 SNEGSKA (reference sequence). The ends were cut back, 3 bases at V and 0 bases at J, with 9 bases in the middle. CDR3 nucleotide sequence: TGCAGTGCTAGTTGGTCTAGCTCCTATAATTCACCCCTCCACTTT. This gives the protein CSASWSSSYNSPLHF.

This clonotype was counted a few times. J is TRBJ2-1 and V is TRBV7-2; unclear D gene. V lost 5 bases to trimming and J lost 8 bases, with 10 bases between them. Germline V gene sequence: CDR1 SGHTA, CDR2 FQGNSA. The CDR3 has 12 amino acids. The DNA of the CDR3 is TGTGCCAGCAGCCGAGATTGGGATGAGCAGTTCTTC. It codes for CASSRDWDEQFF. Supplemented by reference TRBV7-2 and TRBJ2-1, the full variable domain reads GAGVSQSPSNKVTEKGKDVELRCDPISGHTALYWYRQSLGQGLEFLIYFQGNSAPDKSGLPSDRFSAERTGGSVSTLTIQRTQQEDSAVYLCASSRDWDEQFFGPGTRLTVL.

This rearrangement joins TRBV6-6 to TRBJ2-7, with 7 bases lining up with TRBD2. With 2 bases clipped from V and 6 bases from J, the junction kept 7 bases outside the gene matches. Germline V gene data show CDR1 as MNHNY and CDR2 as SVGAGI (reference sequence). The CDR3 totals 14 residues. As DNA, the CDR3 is TGTGCCAGCAGTTACACCGGGACTATCCTCGAGCAGTACTTC. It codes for CASSYTGTILEQYF.

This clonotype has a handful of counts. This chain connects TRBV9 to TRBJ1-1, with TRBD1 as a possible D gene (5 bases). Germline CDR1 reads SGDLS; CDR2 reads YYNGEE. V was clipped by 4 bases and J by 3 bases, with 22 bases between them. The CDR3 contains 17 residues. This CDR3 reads CASSFLPRGGGDTEAFF. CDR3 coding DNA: TGTGCCAGCAGCTTCCTCCCGCGGGGGGGTGGGGACACTGAAGCTTTCTTT.

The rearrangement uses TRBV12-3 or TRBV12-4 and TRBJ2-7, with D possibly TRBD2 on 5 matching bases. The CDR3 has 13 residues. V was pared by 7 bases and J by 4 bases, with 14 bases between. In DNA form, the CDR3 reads TGTGCCAGCACCATCATGGACTCGTACGAGCAGTACTTC. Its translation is CASTIMDSYEQYF.

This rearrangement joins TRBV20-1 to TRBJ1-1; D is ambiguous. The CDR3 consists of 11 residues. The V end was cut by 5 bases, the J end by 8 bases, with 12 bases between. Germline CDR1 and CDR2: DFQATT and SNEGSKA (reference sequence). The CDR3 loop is CSAARTGEAFF. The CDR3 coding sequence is TGCAGTGCTGCCCGGACTGGCGAAGCTTTCTTT.

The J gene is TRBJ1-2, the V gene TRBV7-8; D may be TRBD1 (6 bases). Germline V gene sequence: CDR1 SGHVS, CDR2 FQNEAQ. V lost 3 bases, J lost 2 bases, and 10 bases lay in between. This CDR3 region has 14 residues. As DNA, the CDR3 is TGTGCCAGCAGCTTGTTGGGGGGCAACTATGGCTACACCTTC. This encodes CASSLLGGNYGYTF.

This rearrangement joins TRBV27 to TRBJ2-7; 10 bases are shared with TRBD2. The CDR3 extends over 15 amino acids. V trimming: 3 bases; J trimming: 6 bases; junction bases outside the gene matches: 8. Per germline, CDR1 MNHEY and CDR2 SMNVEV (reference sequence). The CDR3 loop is CASSFRAGGVAEQYF. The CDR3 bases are TGTGCCAGCAGTTTCAGAGCGGGGGGGGTCGCCGAGCAGTACTTC.

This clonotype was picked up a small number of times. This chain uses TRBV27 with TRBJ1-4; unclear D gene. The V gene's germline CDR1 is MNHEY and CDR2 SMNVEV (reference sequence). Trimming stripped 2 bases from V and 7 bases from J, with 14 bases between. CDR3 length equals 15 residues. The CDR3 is CASSLLRASGEKLFF. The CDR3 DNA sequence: TGTGCCAGCAGTTTACTGAGGGCGAGCGGTGAAAAACTGTTTTTT.

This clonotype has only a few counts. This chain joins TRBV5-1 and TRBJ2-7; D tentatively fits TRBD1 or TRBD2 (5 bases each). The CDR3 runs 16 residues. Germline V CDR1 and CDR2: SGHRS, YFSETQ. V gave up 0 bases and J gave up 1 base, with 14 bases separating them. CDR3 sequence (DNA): TGCGCCAGCAGCTTGGAGGGACCGACCGTGTCCTACGAGCAGTACTTC. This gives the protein CASSLEGPTVSYEQYF.

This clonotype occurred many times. CDR3 region: CASSRGSTEAFF. CDR3 bases: TGTGCCAGCAGCCGGGGGAGCACTGAAGCTTTCTTT. The chain couples TRBV3-1 to TRBJ1-1, with D possibly TRBD1 on 5 matching bases. V was cut by 4 bases and J by 4 bases, with 7 bases left in between. CDR3 size: 12 residues. The V gene's germline CDR1 is LGHDT and CDR2 YNNKEL (reference sequence).

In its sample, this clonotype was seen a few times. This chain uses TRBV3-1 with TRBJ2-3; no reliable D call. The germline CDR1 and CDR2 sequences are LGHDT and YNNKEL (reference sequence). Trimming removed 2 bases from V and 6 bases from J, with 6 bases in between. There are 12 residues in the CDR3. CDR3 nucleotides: TGTGCCAGCAGCCAATTCCCCGATACGCAGTATTTT. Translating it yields CASSQFPDTQYF.

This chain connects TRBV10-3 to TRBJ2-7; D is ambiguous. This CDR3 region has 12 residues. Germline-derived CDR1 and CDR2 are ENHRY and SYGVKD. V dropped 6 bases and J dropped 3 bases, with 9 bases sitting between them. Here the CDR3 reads CAIRGIDYEQYF. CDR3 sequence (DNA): TGTGCCATCAGGGGGATAGACTACGAGCAGTACTTC.

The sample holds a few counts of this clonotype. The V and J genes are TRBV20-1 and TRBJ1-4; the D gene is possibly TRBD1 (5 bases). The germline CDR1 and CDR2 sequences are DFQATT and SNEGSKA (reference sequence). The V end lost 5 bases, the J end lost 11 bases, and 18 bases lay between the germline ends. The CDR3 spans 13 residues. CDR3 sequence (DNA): TGCAGTGCTGTGGGGTACCAGGGTGGCAAACTGTTTTTT. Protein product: CSAVGYQGGKLFF.

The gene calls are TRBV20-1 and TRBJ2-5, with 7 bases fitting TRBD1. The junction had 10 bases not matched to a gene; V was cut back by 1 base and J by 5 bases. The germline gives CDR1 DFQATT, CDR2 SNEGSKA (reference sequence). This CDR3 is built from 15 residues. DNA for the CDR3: TGCAGTGCTAGAGCCATGACAGGGACGGGCGAGACCCAGTACTTC. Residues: CSARAMTGTGETQYF.